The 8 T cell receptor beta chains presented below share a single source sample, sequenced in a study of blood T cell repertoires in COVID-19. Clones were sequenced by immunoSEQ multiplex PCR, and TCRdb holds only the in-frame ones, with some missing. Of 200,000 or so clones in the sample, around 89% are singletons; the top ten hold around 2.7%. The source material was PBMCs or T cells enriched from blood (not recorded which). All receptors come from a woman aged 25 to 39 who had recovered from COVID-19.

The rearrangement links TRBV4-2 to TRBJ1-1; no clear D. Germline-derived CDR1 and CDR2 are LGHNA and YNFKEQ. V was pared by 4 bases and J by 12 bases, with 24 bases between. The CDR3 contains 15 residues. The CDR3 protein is CASSRSTPGFSVSFF. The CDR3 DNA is TGTGCCAGCAGCCGCTCAACCCCAGGTTTTAGCGTCTCTTTCTTT.

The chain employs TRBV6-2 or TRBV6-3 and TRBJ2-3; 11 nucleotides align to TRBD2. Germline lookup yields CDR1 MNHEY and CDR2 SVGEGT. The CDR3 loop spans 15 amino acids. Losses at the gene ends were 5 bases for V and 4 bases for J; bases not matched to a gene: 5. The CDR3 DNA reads TGTGCCAGCAGTCGACTAGCGGGGCGAGCAGATACGCAGTATTTT. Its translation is CASSRLAGRADTQYF.

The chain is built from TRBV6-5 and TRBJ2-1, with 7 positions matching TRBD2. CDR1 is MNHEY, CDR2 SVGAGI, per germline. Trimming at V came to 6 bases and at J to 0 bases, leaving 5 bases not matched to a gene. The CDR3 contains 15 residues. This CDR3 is CASRQGLSSYNEQFF. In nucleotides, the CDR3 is TGTGCCAGCAGGCAGGGACTAAGCTCCTACAATGAGCAGTTCTTC.

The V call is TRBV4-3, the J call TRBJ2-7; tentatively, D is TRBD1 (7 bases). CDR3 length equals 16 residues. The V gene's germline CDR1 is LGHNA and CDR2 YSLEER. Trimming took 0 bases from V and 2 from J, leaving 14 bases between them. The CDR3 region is CASSQERGDSTYEQYF. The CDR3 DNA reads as TGCGCCAGCAGCCAAGAAAGGGGGGACAGTACCTACGAGCAGTACTTC.

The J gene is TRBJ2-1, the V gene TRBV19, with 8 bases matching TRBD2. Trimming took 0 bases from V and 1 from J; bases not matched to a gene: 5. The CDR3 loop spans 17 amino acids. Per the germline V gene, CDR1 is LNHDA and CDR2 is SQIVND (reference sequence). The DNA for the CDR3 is TGTGCCAGTAGTATAGACCGTAGCGGGGCTTCCTACAATGAGCAGTTCTTC. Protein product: CASSIDRSGASYNEQFF.

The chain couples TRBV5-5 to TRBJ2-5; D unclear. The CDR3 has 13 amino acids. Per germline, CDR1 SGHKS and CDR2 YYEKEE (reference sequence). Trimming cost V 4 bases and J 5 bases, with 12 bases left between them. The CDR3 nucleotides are TGTGCCAGCAGCCCCCACTACGGGGAGACCCAGTACTTC. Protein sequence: CASSPHYGETQYF.

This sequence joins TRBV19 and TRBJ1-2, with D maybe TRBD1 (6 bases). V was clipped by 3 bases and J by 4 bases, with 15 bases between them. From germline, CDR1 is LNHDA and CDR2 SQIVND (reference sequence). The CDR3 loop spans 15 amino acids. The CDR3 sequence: CASSMFTGPFYGYTF. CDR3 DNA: TGTGCCAGTAGTATGTTCACAGGGCCTTTCTATGGCTACACCTTC.

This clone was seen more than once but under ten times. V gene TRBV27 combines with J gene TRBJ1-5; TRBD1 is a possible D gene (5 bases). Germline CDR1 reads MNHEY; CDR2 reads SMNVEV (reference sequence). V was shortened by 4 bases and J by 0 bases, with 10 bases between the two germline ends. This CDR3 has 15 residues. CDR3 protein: CASSWSGYSNQPQHF. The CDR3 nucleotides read TGTGCCAGCAGTTGGTCAGGGTATAGCAATCAGCCCCAGCATTTT.